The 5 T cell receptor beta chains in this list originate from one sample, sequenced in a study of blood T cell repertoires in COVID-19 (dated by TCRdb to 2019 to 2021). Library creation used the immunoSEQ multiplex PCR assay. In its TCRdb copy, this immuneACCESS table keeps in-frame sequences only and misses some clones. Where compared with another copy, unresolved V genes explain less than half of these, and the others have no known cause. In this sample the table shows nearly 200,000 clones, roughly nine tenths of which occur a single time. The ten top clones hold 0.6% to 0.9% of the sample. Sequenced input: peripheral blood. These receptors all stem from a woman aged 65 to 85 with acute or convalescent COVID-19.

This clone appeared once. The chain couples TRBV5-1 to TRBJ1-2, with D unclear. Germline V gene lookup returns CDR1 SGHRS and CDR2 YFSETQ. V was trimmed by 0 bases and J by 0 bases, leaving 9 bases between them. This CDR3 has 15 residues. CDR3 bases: TGCGCCAGCAGCTTGGCCCTACAGTCTAACTATGGCTACACCTTC. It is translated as CASSLALQSNYGYTF.

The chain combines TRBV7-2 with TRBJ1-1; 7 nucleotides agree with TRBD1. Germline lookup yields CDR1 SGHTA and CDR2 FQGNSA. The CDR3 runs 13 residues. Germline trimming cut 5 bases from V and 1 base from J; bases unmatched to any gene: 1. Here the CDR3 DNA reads TGTGCCAGCAGCAGACAGGGGAACACTGAAGCTTTCTTT. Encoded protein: CASSRQGNTEAFF.

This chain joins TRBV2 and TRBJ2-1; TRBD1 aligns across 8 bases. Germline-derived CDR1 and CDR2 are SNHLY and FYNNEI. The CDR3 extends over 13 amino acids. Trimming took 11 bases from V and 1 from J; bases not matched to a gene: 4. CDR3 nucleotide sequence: TGTGCCTGCCGGGACAGGTCCTACAATGAGCAGTTCTTC. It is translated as CACRDRSYNEQFF.

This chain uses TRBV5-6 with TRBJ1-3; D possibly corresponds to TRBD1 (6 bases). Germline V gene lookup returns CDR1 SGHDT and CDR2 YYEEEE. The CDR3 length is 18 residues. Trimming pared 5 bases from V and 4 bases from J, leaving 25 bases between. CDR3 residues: CASRTYGLNRASGNTIYF. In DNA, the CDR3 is TGTGCCAGCAGAACATATGGTCTCAACAGGGCGTCGGGAAACACCATATATTTT.

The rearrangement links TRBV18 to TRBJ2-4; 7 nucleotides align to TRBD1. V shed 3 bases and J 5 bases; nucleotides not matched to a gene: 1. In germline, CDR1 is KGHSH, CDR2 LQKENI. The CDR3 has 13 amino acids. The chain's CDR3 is CASSPTGQNIQYF. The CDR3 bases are TGTGCCAGCTCACCGACAGGGCAAAACATTCAGTACTTC.